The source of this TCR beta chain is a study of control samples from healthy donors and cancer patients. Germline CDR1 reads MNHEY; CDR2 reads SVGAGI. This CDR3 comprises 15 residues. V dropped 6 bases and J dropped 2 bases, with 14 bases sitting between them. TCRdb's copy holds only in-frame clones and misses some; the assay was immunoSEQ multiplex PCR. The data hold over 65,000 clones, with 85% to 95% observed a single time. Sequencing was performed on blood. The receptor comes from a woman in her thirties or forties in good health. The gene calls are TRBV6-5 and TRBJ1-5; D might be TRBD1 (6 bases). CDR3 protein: CASRPQGWRNQPQHF. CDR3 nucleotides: TGTGCCAGCAGGCCACAGGGCTGGCGCAATCAGCCCCAGCATTTT.